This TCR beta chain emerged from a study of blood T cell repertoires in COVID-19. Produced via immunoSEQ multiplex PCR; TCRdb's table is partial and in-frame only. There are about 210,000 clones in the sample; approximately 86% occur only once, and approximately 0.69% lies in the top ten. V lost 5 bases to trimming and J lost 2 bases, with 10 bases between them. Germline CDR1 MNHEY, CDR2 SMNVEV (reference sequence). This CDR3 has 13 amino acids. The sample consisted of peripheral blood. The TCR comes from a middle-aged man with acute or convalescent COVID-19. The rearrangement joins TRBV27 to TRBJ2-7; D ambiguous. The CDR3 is CASSLHSTYEQYF. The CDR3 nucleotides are TGTGCCAGCAGTCTGCACAGCACCTACGAGCAGTACTTC.